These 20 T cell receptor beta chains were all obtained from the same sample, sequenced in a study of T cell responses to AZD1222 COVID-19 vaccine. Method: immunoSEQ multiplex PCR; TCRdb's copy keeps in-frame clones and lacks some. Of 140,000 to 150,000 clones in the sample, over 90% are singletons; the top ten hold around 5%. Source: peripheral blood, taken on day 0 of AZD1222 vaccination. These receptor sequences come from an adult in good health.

This CDR3 is CASSRETAYEQYF. Here the CDR3 DNA reads TGCGCCAGCAGCAGGGAGACAGCCTACGAGCAGTACTTC. V gene TRBV5-1 combines with J gene TRBJ2-7; D tentatively fits TRBD1 or TRBD2 (5 bases each). With 4 bases removed from V and 2 bases from J, the gap between germline ends came to 10 bases. Per germline, CDR1 SGHRS and CDR2 YFSETQ. This CDR3 region has 13 residues.

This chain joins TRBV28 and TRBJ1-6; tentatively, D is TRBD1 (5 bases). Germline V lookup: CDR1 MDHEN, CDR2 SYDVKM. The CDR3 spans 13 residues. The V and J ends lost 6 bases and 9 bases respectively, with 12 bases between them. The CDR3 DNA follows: TGTGCCAGCAGATCAGGGTTCGGTTCACCCCTCCACTTT. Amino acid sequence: CASRSGFGSPLHF.

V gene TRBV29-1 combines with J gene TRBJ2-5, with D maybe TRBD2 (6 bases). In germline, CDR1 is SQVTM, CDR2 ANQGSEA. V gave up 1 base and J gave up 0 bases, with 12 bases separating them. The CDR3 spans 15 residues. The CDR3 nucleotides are TGCAGCGTTGAAGTGGTGGCGGGGAACCAAGAGACCCAGTACTTC. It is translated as CSVEVVAGNQETQYF.

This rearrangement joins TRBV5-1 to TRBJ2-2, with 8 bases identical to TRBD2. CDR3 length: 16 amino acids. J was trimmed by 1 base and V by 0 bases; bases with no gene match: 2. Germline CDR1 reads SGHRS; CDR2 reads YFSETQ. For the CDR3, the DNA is TGCGCCAGCAGCTTGGCCACTAGCGGGAACACCGGGGAGCTGTTTTTT. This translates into CASSLATSGNTGELFF.

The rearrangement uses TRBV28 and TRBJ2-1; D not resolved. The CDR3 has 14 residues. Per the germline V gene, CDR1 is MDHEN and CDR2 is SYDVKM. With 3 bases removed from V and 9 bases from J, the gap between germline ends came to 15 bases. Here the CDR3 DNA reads TGTGCCAGCAGTTTGAACTACCTCTTTTCTGAGCAGTTCTTC. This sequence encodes CASSLNYLFSEQFF.

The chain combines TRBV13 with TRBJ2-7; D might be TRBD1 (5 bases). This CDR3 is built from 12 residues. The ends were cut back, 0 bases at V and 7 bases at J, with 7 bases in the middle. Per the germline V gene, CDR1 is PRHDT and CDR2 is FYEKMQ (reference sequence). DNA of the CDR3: TGTGCCAGCAGCTTAGGGGGGCGAGAGCAGTACTTC. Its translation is CASSLGGREQYF.

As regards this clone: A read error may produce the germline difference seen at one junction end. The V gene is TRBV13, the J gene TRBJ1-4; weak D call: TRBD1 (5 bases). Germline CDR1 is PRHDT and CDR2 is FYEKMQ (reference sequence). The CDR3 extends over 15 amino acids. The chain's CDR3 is CASSIGARAGEKLFF. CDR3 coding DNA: TGTGCCAGCAGCATAGGGGCCAGGGCGGGTGAAAAACTGTTTTTT.

The CDR3 DNA follows: TGTGCCAGCGCACCGGGACAGGCGATTACCGGGGAGCTGTTTTTT. This codes for CASAPGQAITGELFF. The chain links TRBV6-5 to TRBJ2-2; 8 positions agree with TRBD1. The CDR3 is 15 residues long. The germline V gene encodes CDR1 MNHEY and CDR2 SVGAGI. The ends lost 8 bases at V and 5 bases at J; junction bases unmatched: 10.

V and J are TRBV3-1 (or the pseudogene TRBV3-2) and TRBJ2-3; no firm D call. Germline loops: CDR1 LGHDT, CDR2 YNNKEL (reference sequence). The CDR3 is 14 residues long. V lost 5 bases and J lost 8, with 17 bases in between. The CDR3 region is CASSADGSHRTQYF. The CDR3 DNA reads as TGTGCCAGCAGCGCGGACGGCTCCCACCGTACGCAGTATTTT.

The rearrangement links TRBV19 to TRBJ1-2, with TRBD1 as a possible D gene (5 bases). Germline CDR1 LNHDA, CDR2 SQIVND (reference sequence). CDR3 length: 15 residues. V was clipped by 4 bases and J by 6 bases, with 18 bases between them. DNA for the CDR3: TGTGCCAGTAGTACCCAAACGACAGATCCCAATGGCTACACCTTC. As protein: CASSTQTTDPNGYTF.

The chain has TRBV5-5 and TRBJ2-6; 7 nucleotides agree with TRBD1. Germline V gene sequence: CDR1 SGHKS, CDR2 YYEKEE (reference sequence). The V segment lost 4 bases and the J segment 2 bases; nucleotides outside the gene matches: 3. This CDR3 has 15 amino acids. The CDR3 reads CASSPGGAGANVLTF. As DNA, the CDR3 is TGTGCCAGCAGCCCAGGGGGTGCTGGGGCCAACGTCCTGACTTTC. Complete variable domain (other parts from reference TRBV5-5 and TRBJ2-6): DAGVTQSPTHLIKTRGQQVTLRCSPISGHKSVSWYQQVLGQGPQFIFQYYEKEERGRGNFPDRFSARQFPNYSSELNVNALLLGDSALYLCASSPGGAGANVLTFGAGSRLTVL.

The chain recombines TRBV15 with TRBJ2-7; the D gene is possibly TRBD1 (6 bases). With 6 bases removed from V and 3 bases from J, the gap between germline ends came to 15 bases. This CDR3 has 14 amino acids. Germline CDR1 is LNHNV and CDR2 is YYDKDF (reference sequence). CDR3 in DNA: TGTGCCACCAGGTCCCCAGGGGCGGGCTACGAGCAGTACTTC. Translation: CATRSPGAGYEQYF.

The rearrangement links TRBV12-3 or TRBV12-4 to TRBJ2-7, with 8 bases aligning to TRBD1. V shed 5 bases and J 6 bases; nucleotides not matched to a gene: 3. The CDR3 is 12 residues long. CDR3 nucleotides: TGTGCCAGCAGTCGAACAGGGGGCGAGCAGTACTTC. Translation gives CASSRTGGEQYF.

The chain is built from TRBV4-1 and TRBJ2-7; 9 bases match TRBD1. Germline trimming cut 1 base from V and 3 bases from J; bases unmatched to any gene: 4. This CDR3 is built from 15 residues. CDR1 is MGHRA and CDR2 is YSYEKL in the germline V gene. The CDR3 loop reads CASSQAMGQGYEQYF. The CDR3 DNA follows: TGCGCCAGCAGCCAAGCGATGGGACAGGGCTACGAGCAGTACTTC.

The CDR3 sequence: CASSQDVGAGEGNTIYF. The CDR3 bases are TGCGCCAGCAGCCAAGATGTGGGGGCTGGTGAAGGAAACACCATATATTTT. The chain joins TRBV4-1 to TRBJ1-3, with a tentative D call TRBD1 (6 bases). V gave up 0 bases and J gave up 4 bases, with 16 bases separating them. The CDR3 length is 17 residues. CDR1 is MGHRA, CDR2 YSYEKL, per germline.

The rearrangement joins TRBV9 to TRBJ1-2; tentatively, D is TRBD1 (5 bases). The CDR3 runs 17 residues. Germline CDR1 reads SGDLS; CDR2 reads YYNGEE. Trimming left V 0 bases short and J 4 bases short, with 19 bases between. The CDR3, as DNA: TGTGCCAGCAGCGTAGCCAGGGTTGGCCCTCCTCTCTATGGCTACACCTTC. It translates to CASSVARVGPPLYGYTF.

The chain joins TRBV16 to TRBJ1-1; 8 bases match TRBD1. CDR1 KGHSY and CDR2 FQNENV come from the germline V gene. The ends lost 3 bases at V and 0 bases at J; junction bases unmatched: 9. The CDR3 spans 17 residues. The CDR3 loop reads CASSQGDFRGLNTEAFF. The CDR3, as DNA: TGTGCCAGCAGCCAGGGCGACTTCAGGGGGCTGAACACTGAAGCTTTCTTT.

The DNA of the CDR3 is TGTGCCAGCAGTGCCTACAGGCTCGCTAATGAAAAACTGTTTTTT. It is translated as CASSAYRLANEKLFF. This chain joins TRBV28 and TRBJ1-4; D is perhaps TRBD1 (5 bases). V was pared by 5 bases and J by 3 bases, with 13 bases between. Germline lookup yields CDR1 MDHEN and CDR2 SYDVKM. The CDR3 has 15 residues.

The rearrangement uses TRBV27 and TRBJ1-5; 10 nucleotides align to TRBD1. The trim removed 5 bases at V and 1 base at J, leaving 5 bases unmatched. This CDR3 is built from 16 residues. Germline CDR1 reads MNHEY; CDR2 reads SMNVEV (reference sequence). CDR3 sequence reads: CASSPRDRGSNQPQHF. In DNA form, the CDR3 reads TGTGCCAGCAGTCCCCGGGACAGGGGCAGCAATCAGCCCCAGCATTTT.

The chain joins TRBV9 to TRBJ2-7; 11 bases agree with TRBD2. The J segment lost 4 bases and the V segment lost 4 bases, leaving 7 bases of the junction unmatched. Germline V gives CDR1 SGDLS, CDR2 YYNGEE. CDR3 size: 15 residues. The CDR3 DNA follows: TGTGCCAGCAGCTTCCGACGGACTAGCGGGTACGAGCAGTACTTC. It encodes CASSFRRTSGYEQYF.